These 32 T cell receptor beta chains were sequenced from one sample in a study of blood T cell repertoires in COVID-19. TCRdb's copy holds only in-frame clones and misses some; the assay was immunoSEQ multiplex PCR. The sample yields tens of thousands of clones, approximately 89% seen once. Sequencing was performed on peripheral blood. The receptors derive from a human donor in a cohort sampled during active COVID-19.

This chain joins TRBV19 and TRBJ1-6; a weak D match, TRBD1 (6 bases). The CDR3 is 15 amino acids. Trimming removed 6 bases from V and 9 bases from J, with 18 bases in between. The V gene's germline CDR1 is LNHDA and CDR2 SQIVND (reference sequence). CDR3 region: CASSKGTPEGSPLHF. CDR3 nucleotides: TGTGCCAGTAGCAAAGGGACACCCGAAGGTTCACCCCTCCACTTT.

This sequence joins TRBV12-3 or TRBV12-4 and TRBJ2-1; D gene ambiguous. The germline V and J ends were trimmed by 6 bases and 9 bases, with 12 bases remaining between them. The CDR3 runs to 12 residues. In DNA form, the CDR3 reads TGTGCCAGCAGGGTAGTAGGCGGTGAGCAGTTCTTC. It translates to CASRVVGGEQFF.

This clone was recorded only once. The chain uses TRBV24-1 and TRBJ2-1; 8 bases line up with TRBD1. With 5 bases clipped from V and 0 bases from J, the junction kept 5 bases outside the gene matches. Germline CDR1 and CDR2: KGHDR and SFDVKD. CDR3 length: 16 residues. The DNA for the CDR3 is TGTGCCACCAGTGTCATGACAGGGGCCTCCTACAATGAGCAGTTCTTC. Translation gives CATSVMTGASYNEQFF.

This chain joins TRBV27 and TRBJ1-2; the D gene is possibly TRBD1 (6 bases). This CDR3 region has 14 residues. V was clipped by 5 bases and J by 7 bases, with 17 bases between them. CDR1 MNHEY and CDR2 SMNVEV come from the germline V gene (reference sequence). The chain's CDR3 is CASSPNTGLGGYTF. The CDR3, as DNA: TGTGCCAGCAGTCCAAACACAGGGTTGGGTGGCTACACCTTC.

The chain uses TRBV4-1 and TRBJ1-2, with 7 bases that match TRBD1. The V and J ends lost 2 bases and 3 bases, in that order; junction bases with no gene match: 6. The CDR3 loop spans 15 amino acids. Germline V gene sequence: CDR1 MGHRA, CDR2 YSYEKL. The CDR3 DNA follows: TGCGCCAGCAGCCAATCGACAGGGAGTGACTATGGCTACACCTTC. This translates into CASSQSTGSDYGYTF.

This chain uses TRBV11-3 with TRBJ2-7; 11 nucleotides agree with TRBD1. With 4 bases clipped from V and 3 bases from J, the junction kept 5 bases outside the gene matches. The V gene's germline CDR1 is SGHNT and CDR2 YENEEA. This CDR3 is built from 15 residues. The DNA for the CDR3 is TGTGCCAGCAGCTCCGGGACAGGGGGTCTCTACGAGCAGTACTTC. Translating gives CASSSGTGGLYEQYF.

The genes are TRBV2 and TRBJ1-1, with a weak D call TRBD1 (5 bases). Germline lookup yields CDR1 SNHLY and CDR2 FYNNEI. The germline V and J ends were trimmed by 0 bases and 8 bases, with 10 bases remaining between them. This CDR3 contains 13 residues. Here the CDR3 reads CASSEARGGEAFF. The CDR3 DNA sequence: TGTGCCAGCAGTGAAGCGCGGGGCGGCGAAGCTTTCTTT.

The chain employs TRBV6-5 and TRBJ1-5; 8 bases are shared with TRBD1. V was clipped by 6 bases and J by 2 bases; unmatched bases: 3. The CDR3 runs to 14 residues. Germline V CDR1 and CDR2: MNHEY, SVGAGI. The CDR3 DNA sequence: TGTGCCAGCAGCACGGACAGGGGCAATCAGCCCCAGCATTTT. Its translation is CASSTDRGNQPQHF.

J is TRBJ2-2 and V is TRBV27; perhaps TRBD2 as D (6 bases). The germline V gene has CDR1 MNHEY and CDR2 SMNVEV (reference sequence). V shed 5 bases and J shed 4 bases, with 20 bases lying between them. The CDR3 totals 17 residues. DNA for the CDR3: TGTGCCAGCAGTCCCCCGGGGACCGGGAGTGGCACCGGGGAGCTGTTTTTT. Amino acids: CASSPPGTGSGTGELFF.

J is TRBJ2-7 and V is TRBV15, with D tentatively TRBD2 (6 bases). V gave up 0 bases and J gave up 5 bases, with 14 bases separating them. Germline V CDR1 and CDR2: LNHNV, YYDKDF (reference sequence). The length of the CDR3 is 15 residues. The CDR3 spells CATSRDLGGVNEQYF. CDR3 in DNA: TGTGCCACCAGCAGAGATCTTGGAGGGGTGAACGAGCAGTACTTC.

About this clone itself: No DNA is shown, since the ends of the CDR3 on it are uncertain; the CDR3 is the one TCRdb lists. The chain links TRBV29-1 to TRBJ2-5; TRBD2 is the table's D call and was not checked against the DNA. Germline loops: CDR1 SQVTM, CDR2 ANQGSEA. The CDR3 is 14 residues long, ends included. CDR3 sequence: CSTSGSDFRETQYF.

The CDR3 DNA sequence: TGTGCCAGCTCACCAGAGACAGGCTACACCGGGGAGCTGTTTTTT. This encodes CASSPETGYTGELFF. This chain connects TRBV18 to TRBJ2-2; a weak D match, TRBD1 (6 bases). Germline V gene data show CDR1 as KGHSH and CDR2 as LQKENI. The CDR3 has 15 residues. The V gene lost 2 bases and the J gene lost 3 bases, with 10 bases spanning the gap. Combining the CDR3 with reference TRBV18 and TRBJ2-2 gives the whole variable domain NAGVMQNPRHLVRRRGQEARLRCSPMKGHSHVYWYRQLPEEGLKFMVYLQKENIIDESGMPKERFSAEFPKEGPSILRIQQVVRGDSAAYFCASSPETGYTGELFFGEGSRLTVL.

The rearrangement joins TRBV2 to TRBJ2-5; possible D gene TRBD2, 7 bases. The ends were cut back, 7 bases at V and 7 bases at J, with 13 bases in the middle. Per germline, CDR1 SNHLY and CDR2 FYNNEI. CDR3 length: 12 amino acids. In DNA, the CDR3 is TGTGCCAGCACGAGGGGGGGGTTGACCCAGTACTTC. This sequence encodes CASTRGGLTQYF.

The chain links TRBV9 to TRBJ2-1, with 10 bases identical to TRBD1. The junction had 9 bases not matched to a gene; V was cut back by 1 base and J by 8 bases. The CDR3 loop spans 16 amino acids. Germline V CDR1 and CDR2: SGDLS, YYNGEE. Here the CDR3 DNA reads TGTGCCAGCAGCGTATCGGGGACAGGGGTTAGCGATGAGCAGTTCTTC. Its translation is CASSVSGTGVSDEQFF.

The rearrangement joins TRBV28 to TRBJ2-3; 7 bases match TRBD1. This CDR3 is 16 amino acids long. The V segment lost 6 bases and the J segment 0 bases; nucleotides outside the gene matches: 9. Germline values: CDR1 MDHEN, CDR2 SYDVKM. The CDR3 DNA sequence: TGTGCCAGCAGCCATAGGGGCAGGGGGAGCACAGATACGCAGTATTTT. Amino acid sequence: CASSHRGRGSTDTQYF.

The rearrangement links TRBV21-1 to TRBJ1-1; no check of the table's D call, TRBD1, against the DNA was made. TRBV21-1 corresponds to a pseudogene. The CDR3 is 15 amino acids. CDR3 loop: CASSKDQGPNTEAFF. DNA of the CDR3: TGTGCCAGCAGCAAAGACCAGGGCCCGAACACTGAAGCTTTCTTT.

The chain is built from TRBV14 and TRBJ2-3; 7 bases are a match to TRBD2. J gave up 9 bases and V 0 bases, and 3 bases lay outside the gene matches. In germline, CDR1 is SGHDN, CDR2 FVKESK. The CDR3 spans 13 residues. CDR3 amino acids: CASSQEGGGTQYF. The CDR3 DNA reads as TGTGCCAGCAGCCAAGAGGGCGGGGGAACGCAGTATTTT.

In DNA, the CDR3 is TGCGCCAGCAGCTTACAGGGGGCTGAGGGTGAAGCTTTCTTT. This codes for CASSLQGAEGEAFF. The rearrangement links TRBV5-1 to TRBJ1-1; TRBD1 agrees at 9 bases. Germline lookup yields CDR1 SGHRS and CDR2 YFSETQ. The CDR3 is 14 amino acids. V shed 2 bases, J shed 7 bases, and the junction held 6 bases outside the gene matches.

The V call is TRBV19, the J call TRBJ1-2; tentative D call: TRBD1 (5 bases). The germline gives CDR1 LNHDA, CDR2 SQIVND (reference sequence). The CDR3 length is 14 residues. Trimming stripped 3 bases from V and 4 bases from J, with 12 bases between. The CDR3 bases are TGTGCCAGTAGTATGGGCCAGGGATTCTATGGCTACACCTTC. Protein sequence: CASSMGQGFYGYTF.

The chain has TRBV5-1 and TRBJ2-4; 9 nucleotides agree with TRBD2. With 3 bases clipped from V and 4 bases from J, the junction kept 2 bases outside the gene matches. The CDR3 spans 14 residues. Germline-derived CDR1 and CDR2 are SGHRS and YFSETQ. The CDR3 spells CASSSTSGKNIQYF. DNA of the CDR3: TGCGCCAGCAGCTCGACTAGCGGTAAAAACATTCAGTACTTC.

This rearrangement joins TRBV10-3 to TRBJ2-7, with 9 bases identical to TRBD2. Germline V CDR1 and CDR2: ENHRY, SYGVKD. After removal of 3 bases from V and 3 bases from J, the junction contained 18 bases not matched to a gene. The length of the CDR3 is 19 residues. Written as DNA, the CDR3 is TGTGCCATCAGTGACTCCAAGGGGGTAACAGCGGGAGGAATCTACGAGCAGTACTTC. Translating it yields CAISDSKGVTAGGIYEQYF.

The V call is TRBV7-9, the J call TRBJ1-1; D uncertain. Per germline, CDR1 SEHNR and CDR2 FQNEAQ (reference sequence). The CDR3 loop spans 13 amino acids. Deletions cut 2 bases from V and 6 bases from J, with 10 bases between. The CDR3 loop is CASSLFGEAEAFF. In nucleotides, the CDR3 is TGTGCCAGCAGCTTATTCGGCGAGGCTGAAGCTTTCTTT.

This chain's CDR3 is CASSLGIATGRSSYEQYF. The CDR3 bases are TGTGCCAGCAGCTTAGGAATAGCTACAGGGCGTAGCTCCTACGAGCAGTACTTC. The rearrangement uses TRBV11-2 and TRBJ2-7; a weak D match, TRBD1 (6 bases). The germline V gene encodes CDR1 SGHAT and CDR2 FQNNGV. Trimming cost V 1 base and J 0 bases, with 19 bases left between them. The CDR3 length is 18 residues. Combining the CDR3 with reference TRBV11-2 and TRBJ2-7 gives the whole variable domain EAGVAQSPRYKIIEKRQSVAFWCNPISGHATLYWYQQILGQGPKLLIQFQNNGVVDDSQLPKDRFSAERLKGVDSTLKIQPAKLEDSAVYLCASSLGIATGRSSYEQYFGPGTRLTVT.

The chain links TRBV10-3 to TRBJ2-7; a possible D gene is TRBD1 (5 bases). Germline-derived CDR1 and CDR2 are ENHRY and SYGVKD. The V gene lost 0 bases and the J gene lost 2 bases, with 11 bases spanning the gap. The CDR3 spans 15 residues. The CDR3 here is CAISESTVRPYEQYF. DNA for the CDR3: TGTGCCATCAGTGAGTCGACAGTACGCCCCTACGAGCAGTACTTC.

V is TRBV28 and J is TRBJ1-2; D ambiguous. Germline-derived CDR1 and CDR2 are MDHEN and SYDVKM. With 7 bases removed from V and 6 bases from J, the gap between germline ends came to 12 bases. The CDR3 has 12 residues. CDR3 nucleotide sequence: TGTGCCAGCAAAGCGTGGATGGATGGCTACACCTTC. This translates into CASKAWMDGYTF.

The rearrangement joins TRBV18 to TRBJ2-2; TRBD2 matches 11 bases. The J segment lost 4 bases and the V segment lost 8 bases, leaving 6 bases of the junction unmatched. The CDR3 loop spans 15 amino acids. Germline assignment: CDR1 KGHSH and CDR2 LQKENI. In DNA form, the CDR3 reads TGTGCCAGCCATTCCGGGACTAGCGGCACCGGGGAGCTGTTTTTT. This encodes CASHSGTSGTGELFF. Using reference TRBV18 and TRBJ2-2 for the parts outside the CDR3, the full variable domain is NAGVMQNPRHLVRRRGQEARLRCSPMKGHSHVYWYRQLPEEGLKFMVYLQKENIIDESGMPKERFSAEFPKEGPSILRIQQVVRGDSAAYFCASHSGTSGTGELFFGEGSRLTVL.

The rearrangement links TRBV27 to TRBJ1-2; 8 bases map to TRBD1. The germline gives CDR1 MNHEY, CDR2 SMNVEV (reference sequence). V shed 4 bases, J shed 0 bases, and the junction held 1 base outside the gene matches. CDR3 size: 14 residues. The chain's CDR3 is CASSSTGANYGYTF. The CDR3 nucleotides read TGTGCCAGCAGTTCGACAGGGGCTAACTATGGCTACACCTTC.

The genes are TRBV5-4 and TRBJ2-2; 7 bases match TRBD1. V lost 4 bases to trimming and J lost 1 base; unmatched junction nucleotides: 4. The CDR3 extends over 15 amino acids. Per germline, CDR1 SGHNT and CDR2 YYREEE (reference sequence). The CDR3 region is CASSIGTENTGELFF. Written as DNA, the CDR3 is TGTGCCAGCAGCATAGGGACAGAGAACACCGGGGAGCTGTTTTTT.

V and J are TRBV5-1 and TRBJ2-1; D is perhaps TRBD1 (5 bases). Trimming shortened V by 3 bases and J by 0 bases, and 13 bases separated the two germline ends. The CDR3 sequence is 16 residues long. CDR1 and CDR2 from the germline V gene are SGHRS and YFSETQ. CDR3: CASSYLNRSSYNEQFF. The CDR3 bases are TGCGCCAGCAGCTACCTGAACAGGAGCTCCTACAATGAGCAGTTCTTC. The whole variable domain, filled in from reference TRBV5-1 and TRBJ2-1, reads KAGVTQTPRYLIKTRGQQVTLSCSPISGHRSVSWYQQTPGQGLQFLFEYFSETQRNKGNFPGRFSGRQFSNSRSEMNVSTLELGDSALYLCASSYLNRSSYNEQFFGPGTRLTVL.

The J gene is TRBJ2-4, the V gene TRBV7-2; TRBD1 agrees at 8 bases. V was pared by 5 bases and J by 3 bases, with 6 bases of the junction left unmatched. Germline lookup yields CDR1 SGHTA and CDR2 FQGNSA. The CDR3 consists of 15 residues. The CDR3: CASSGRQGSKNIQYF. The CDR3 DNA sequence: TGTGCCAGCAGCGGAAGACAGGGGAGCAAAAACATTCAGTACTTC. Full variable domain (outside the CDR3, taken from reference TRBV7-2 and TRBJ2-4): GAGVSQSPSNKVTEKGKDVELRCDPISGHTALYWYRQSLGQGLEFLIYFQGNSAPDKSGLPSDRFSAERTGGSVSTLTIQRTQQEDSAVYLCASSGRQGSKNIQYFGAGTRLSVL.

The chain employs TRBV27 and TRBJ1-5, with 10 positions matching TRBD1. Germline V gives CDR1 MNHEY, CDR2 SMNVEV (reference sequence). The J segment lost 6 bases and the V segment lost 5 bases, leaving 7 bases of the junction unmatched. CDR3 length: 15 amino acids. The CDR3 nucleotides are TGTGCCAGCAGTCTTCGACAGGGGGCGGCTCAGCCCCAGCATTTT. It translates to CASSLRQGAAQPQHF.

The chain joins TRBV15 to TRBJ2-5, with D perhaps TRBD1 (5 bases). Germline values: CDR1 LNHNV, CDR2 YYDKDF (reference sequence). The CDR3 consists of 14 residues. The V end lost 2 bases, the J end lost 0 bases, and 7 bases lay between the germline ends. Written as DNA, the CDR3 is TGTGCCACCAGCAGAACAGGTTACCAAGAGACCCAGTACTTC. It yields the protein CATSRTGYQETQYF.